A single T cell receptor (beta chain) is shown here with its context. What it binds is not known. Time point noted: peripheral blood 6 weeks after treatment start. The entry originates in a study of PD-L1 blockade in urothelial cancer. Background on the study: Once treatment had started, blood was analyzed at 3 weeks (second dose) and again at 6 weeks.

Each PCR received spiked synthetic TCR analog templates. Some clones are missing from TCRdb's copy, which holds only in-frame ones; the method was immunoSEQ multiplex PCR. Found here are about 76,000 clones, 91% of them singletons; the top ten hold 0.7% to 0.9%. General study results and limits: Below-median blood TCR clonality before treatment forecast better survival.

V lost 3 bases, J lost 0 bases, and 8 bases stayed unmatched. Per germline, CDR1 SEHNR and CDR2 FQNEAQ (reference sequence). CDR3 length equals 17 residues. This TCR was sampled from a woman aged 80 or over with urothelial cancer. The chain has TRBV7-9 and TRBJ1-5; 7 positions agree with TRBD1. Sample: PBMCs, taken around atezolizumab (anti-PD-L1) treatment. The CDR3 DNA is TGTGCCAGCAGCTTCCTCGGGACAGCTCATAGCAATCAGCCCCAGCATTTT. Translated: CASSFLGTAHSNQPQHF.